This TCR beta chain was recorded in a study of blood T cell repertoires in COVID-19. V lost 4 bases to trimming and J lost 2 bases, with 16 bases between them. The CDR3 runs 16 residues. Germline V gene sequence: CDR1 SGHDT, CDR2 YYEEEE. Using immunoSEQ multiplex PCR, the repertoire was profiled, and TCRdb retains in-frame clones only, with some absent. The sample lists about 26,000 clones; approximately 82% were seen once. The TCR comes from a human donor in a cohort sampled during active COVID-19. This chain uses TRBV5-6 with TRBJ2-1; the D gene is possibly TRBD1 (6 bases). Material: peripheral blood. The DNA for the CDR3 is TGTGCCAGCAGCCCCCTTAGCAGGGGACCCTACAATGAGCAGTTCTTC. It specifies CASSPLSRGPYNEQFF.